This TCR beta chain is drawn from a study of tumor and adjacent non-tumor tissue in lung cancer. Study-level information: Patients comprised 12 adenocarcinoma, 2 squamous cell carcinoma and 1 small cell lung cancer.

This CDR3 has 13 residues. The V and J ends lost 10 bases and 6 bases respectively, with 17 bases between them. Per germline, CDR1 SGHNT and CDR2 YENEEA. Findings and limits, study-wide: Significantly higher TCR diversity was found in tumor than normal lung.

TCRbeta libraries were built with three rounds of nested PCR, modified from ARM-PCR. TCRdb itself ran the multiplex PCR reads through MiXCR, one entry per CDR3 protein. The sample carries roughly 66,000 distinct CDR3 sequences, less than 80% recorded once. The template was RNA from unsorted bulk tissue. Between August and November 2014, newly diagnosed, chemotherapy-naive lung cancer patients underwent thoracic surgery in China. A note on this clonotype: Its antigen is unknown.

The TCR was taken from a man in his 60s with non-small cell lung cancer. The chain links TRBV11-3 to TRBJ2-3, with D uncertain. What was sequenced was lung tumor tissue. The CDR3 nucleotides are TGTGCCAACAGTTTAGTCCCCCAGGATACGCAGTATTTT. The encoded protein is CANSLVPQDTQYF.